This paragraph covers one T cell receptor beta chain sequence. Its binding antigen is unknown. No quality values exist for individual bases; no much larger clone is one base distant. Inclusion was restricted to participants for whom at least one PBMC sample before ART initiation and at least two post-ART samples were available. All participants with HIV were treated in the United States of America. Before DNA extraction, cryopreserved samples of about 0.9-10 million PBMC were thawed and then washed. At the time of the earliest PBMC sample for each participant with HIV, ages ranged from about 20 to 54 years. Per participant, PBMC samples came from 1-4 timepoints prior to ART initiation and 2-8 timepoints following ART initiation, for a median of 7 samples. Serial HIV viral load, CD4+ T-cell count, ART history and demographic data were obtained for every participant. A Qiagen kit on a QIAcube was used to extract genomic DNA from unsorted PBMC, with samples processed in batches of 12.

The sample comes from a study of long-term antiretroviral therapy in people with HIV (dated by TCRdb to between 2021 and 2024). A note on the overall study: Collection of the earliest samples took place about a decade ahead of the 2015 WHO recommendation for immediate ART, at a time when ART was typically delayed until CD4 counts fell. A retrospective serial study tested whether changes in peripheral blood TRB repertoire composition and diversity were associated with ART initiation and durable HIV suppression. Of the 25 to 30 participants with HIV, approximately ten were female. From 30 adults with confirmed HIV infection, the cohort provided approximately 210 cryopreserved PBMC samples, gathered serially across a mean of approximately six years (range 1-12). No cross-contamination during QIAcube processing turned up in test extractions that ran a monoclonal T-cell line alongside 33 polyclonal samples.

Summary of the overall study and its limitations: Expanded TRB clones identified before ART initiation dominated the repertoire at all time points, although this dominance fluctuated and declined in many PLHIV after ART. Since PBMC availability was limited, sequencing covered only the TCR beta chain, with no alpha chain pairing. Compared with controls, HIV repertoires had narrower CDR3 length ranges, and the network structure pointed to an antigen-experienced repertoire that shifted only slightly toward naive after ART. Starting ART was linked to a significant rise in TRB diversity, yet even after long-term ART the diversity remained significantly lower than in transplant donor controls. The samples span the years 2004 to 2017, and the ART regimens used at that time may not be as effective as current regimens. Unsorted PBMC were profiled instead of sorted CD4+ and CD8+ T cells because pre-ART samples had limited cell numbers. Inferences about post-ART repertoire changes were limited because no data were available on ART adherence, viral resistance or therapy changes.

The immunoSEQ hsTCRB v3.0 assay was used at survey level resolution for TRB variable region sequencing. The targeted TRB sequencing depth was roughly 40,000-55,000 T-cell genomes per sample. Pooled TRB libraries were sequenced on an Illumina MiSeq with a v3 150-cycle kit. On the authors' methods: Repertoire analysis ran in R within a reproducible Nextflow workflow covering QC, data transformation and analysis. Custom analyses were implemented in LymphoSeq2, an R package for AIRR-Seq data exploration. A handful of samples that produced fewer than 5000 total TRB sequences were removed, so 200 or so HIV repertoires were analyzed. Of the roughly 180 retained HIV repertoires, about 59 were collected before and 129 after ART initiation. Each repertoire was downsampled to 5000 TRB nucleotide sequences, and summary statistics were averaged across 100 downsampling iterations. Only TRB sequences with CDR3 regions of at least seven amino acids were retained for analysis. Diversity was measured with a Shannon entropy-derived clonality score and the Gini coefficient. In the repertoire networks, any two of the top 5000 CDR3 amino acid sequences were connected whenever the two sequences differed by an edit distance of one. For TRB CDR3 amino acid sequences, GLIPH2 was used to predict antigen specificity groups and MHC restriction. Known CMV, EBV, HIV or tissue antigen associations were flagged by matching CDR3 amino acid sequences against VDJdb and McPAS-TCR. Pre-ART, post-ART and control groups were compared with Wilcoxon signed-rank tests and Holm-Bonferroni correction. TCRdb's version of the immuneACCESS table is confined to in-frame rearrangements and falls short of the full clone set. An unresolved V gene accounts for under half of the shortfall where checked; the remainder is of unknown origin. That table furnishes V, J and clone size, whereas the DNA furnished D and trimming. Counted in this sample were 20,000 to 25,000 clones; about 85% of them appeared once. The top ten clones comprise more than 3% of the sample.

This TCR was sampled from a woman aged 30 to 39 with HIV. Source: unsorted PBMCs, taken 1.9 years after starting antiretroviral therapy.

The CDR3 here reads CASSYSWSRYGYTF. The bases read TGTGCCAGCAGTTACTCCTGGAGCCGCTATGGCTACACCTTC. The chain is made from TRBV6-5 and TRBJ1-2, with the D segment identity uncertain. Relative to germline, V is 0 bases shorter and J is 4 bases shorter, with 9 bases between their ends. The germline V gene provides CDR1 MNHEY and CDR2 SVGAGI. The CDR3 sequence holds 14 residues, the cysteine and phenylalanine included. Left in the record is the CDR3 DNA by itself, 42 bases read in frame from the first base.